In this sample, the clone carrying this TCR beta chain turned up a few times. Its specificity is unknown. The CDR3 contains 13 residues. Trimming removed 6 bases from V and 4 bases from J, with 12 bases in between. CDR1 is SGHTA and CDR2 is FQGNSA in the germline V gene. The sample comes from a study of T cells in Graves' hyperthyroidism and ophthalmopathy. The study, taken as a whole, reports: Most expanded thyroid clonotypes above 0.001 recurred in blood.

Authors of the study amplified TCR beta CDR3 regions from RNA transcripts. RT-PCR in the first round (using the HTBI primer set) targeted the TCR CDR3. A single record per CDR3 protein comes from TCRdb applying MiXCR to the multiplex PCR reads. The table lists hundreds of thousands of distinct CDR3 sequences, approximately 25% of them singletons, with about 11% in the top ten. The sample was blood. V and J are TRBV7-2 and TRBJ1-1; D possibly corresponds to TRBD1 (5 bases). The clonotype was recovered from a woman aged 30 to 39 with Graves' ophthalmopathy. CDR3 protein: CASSILGGTEAFF. The CDR3 coding sequence is TGTGCCAGCAGTATCCTTGGGGGCACTGAAGCTTTCTTT.